These 10 T cell receptor beta chains share one sample of origin, sequenced in a study of cytomegalovirus exposure and HLA in healthy donors. The PCR employed 60 Vbeta primers together with 13 Jbeta primers. Produced via immunoSEQ multiplex PCR; TCRdb's table is partial and in-frame only. The sample yields about 160,000 clones, roughly 85% seen once. Sequences were obtained from PBMCs. Receptors were obtained from a man younger than 35 in good health and CMV-seropositive.

V gene TRBV7-2 combines with J gene TRBJ1-2; D not resolved. Trimming pared 5 bases from V and 4 bases from J, leaving 8 bases between. The CDR3 has 12 residues. Germline V lookup: CDR1 SGHTA, CDR2 FQGNSA. The CDR3: CASSLRGYGYTF. The DNA for the CDR3 is TGTGCCAGCAGCCTCAGAGGCTATGGCTACACCTTC.

The chain couples TRBV11-1 to TRBJ2-5; perhaps TRBD1 as D (5 bases). In germline, CDR1 is SGHAT, CDR2 FQDESV (reference sequence). V lost 3 bases and J lost 2, with 10 bases in between. CDR3 length: 14 amino acids. The CDR3 here is CASSLAGAQETQYF. DNA for the CDR3: TGTGCCAGCAGCTTGGCTGGGGCTCAAGAGACCCAGTACTTC.

The CDR3 sequence is CASSPTTGGDYGYTF. The CDR3 DNA reads TGTGCCAGCTCACCGACGACAGGGGGCGACTATGGCTACACCTTC. The genes are TRBV18 and TRBJ1-2; 10 bases fit TRBD1. The CDR3 runs 15 residues. Germline assignment: CDR1 KGHSH and CDR2 LQKENI. Trimming removed 3 bases from V and 3 bases from J; junction bases left unmatched: 4. Using reference TRBV18 and TRBJ1-2 for the parts outside the CDR3, the full variable domain is NAGVMQNPRHLVRRRGQEARLRCSPMKGHSHVYWYRQLPEEGLKFMVYLQKENIIDESGMPKERFSAEFPKEGPSILRIQQVVRGDSAAYFCASSPTTGGDYGYTFGSGTRLTVV.

The chain carries TRBV7-9 and TRBJ2-5; D remains ambiguous. The DNA end favors TRBJ2-7, so the J call may be wrong. The germline CDR1 and CDR2 sequences are SEHNR and FQNEAQ (reference sequence). The CDR3 length is 12 residues. The CDR3 sequence: CASSPSTYEQYF. Written as DNA, the CDR3 is TGTGCCAGCAGCCCCTCCACCTACGAGCAGTACTTC.

The DNA of the CDR3 is TGTGCCAGCAGCCACACCCAAGGAGCGCAAGAGACCCAGTACTTC. This codes for CASSHTQGAQETQYF. V gene TRBV6-5 combines with J gene TRBJ2-5; D gene uncertain. Trimming left V 6 bases short and J 2 bases short, with 16 bases between. The CDR3 length is 15 residues. Germline CDR1 and CDR2: MNHEY and SVGAGI.

J is TRBJ1-1 and V is TRBV6-5; no clear D. V was clipped by 6 bases and J by 0 bases, with 11 bases between them. The germline V gene encodes CDR1 MNHEY and CDR2 SVGAGI. This CDR3 has 14 amino acids. CDR3 DNA: TGTGCCAGCAGAGACGGGAGCATGAACACTGAAGCTTTCTTT. Translating it yields CASRDGSMNTEAFF.

The J gene is TRBJ1-1, the V gene TRBV5-6; 10 bases are a match to TRBD1. V was clipped by 4 bases and J by 4 bases; unmatched bases: 7. This CDR3 spans 15 amino acids. Germline CDR1 SGHDT, CDR2 YYEEEE. CDR3 residues: CASSPGTGVATEAFF. The CDR3 nucleotides are TGTGCCAGCAGCCCAGGGACAGGGGTGGCCACTGAAGCTTTCTTT.

J is TRBJ2-1 and V is TRBV7-9; 10 bases align to TRBD2. CDR1 and CDR2 from the germline V gene are SEHNR and FQNEAQ (reference sequence). CDR3 size: 15 residues. With V trimmed by 3 bases and J by 5 bases, 4 bases remained unmatched. Here the CDR3 reads CASSFRTSGNNEQFF. The CDR3 region has the DNA TGTGCCAGCAGCTTCAGGACTAGCGGTAACAATGAGCAGTTCTTC.

The chain carries TRBV6-1 and TRBJ1-5, with D perhaps matching TRBD1 (6 bases). Germline V gives CDR1 MNHNS, CDR2 SASEGT. CDR3 length: 14 residues. CDR3 sequence reads: CAARGAGRNQPQHF. CDR3 nucleotides: TGTGCGGCGCGGGGGGCAGGAAGAAATCAGCCCCAGCATTTT.

The chain joins TRBV19 to TRBJ1-5, with 7 bases aligning to TRBD1. Trimming removed 7 bases from V and 7 bases from J; junction bases left unmatched: 4. Looked up from germline, CDR1 is LNHDA and CDR2 is SQIVND (reference sequence). This CDR3 has 12 residues. Here the CDR3 DNA reads TGTGCCAGTAAGACAGGGACGCAGCCCCAGCATTTT. Residues: CASKTGTQPQHF.